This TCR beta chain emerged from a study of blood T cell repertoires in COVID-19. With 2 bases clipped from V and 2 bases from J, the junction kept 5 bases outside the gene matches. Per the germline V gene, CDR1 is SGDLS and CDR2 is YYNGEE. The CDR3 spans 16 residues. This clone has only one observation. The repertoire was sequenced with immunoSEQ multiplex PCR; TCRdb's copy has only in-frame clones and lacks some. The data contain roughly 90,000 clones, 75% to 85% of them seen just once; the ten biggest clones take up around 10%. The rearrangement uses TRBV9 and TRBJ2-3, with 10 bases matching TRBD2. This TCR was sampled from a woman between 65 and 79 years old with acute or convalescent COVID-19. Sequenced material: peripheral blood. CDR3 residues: CASSVPSGGSTDTQYF. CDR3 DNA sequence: TGTGCCAGCAGCGTGCCTAGCGGGGGATCCACAGATACGCAGTATTTT.